This T cell receptor beta chain emerged from a study of blood T cell repertoires in COVID-19. In the study overall: The United States, Italy and Spain supplied acute and convalescent COVID-19 samples. The analysed material was cDNA or gDNA that came from T cells, B-cell-depleted T cells, or PBMCs.

V dropped 6 bases and J dropped 0 bases, with 12 bases sitting between them. The CDR3 has 16 residues. From germline, CDR1 is MNHEY and CDR2 SMNVEV (reference sequence). Method: immunoSEQ multiplex PCR; TCRdb's copy keeps in-frame clones and lacks some. In the table there are approximately 160,000 clones, about four fifths of which are singletons. Sequencing was performed on peripheral blood. This TCR was sampled from a man aged 55-75 years with active or convalescent COVID-19. The rearrangement joins TRBV27 to TRBJ2-6; a possible D gene is TRBD1 (6 bases). CDR3 sequence reads: CASSRDRPSGANVLTF. DNA for the CDR3: TGTGCCAGCAGCCGCGACAGGCCCTCTGGGGCCAACGTCCTGACTTTC.